This is a list of T cell receptor beta chains from one sample in a study of T cell responses to AZD1222 COVID-19 vaccine. Repertoires were generated with immunoSEQ multiplex PCR, while TCRdb's copy carries only in-frame clones and drops some. The data hold around 100,000 clones, with roughly 91% observed a single time. This specimen consisted of peripheral blood, obtained on day 0 of AZD1222 vaccination. All receptors come from an adult in good health. Each CDR3 is given without its conserved first and last residue. Only some rows state a clone size, as once, few, many or a class for expanded clones.

J gene: TRBJ2-1; V gene: TRBV19; clone size: .; CDR3 protein: AARDPRAAGVGEQF
J gene: TRBJ2-2; V gene: TRBV14; clone size: few; CDR3 protein: ASSRLGQGNTGELF
J gene: TRBJ2-3; V gene: TRBV21-1; clone size: .; CDR3 protein: ASSKARGTSGSASTDTQY
J gene: TRBJ1-1; V gene: TRBV5-1; clone size: .; CDR3 protein: ASSSITDRGTEAF
J gene: TRBJ2-1; V gene: TRBV19; clone size: .; CDR3 protein: ASSMSGQEQF
J gene: TRBJ2-1; V gene: TRBV29-1; clone size: .; CDR3 protein: SAPAETSAYNEQF
J gene: TRBJ1-3; V gene: TRBV28; clone size: .; CDR3 protein: ASSSGGAGNTIY
J gene: TRBJ2-2; V gene: TRBV7-3; clone size: .; CDR3 protein: ASSYRGGGNTGELF
J gene: TRBJ2-3; V gene: TRBV7-2; clone size: .; CDR3 protein: ASSSRSSVVTDTQY
J gene: TRBJ2-1; V gene: TRBV5-6; clone size: .; CDR3 protein: ASSLFQGFSSYNEQF
J gene: TRBJ1-2; V gene: TRBV28; clone size: .; CDR3 protein: ASSLLPGTYGYT
J gene: TRBJ1-2; V gene: TRBV7-9; clone size: .; CDR3 protein: ASSRQQGGSGYT
J gene: TRBJ2-7; V gene: TRBV10-3; clone size: .; CDR3 protein: AISATYEQY
J gene: TRBJ1-4; V gene: TRBV30; clone size: .; CDR3 protein: AWSVMSNEKLF
J gene: TRBJ1-4; V gene: TRBV14; clone size: few; CDR3 protein: ASSRYRGKREKLF
J gene: TRBJ1-5; V gene: TRBV19; clone size: .; CDR3 protein: ASSNLDRGSNQPQH
J gene: TRBJ1-1; V gene: TRBV5-4; clone size: once; CDR3 protein: ASSLGQGAPGTEAF
J gene: TRBJ1-3; V gene: TRBV3-1/TRBV3-2; clone size: .; CDR3 protein: ASSPRGGTIY
J gene: TRBJ1-6; V gene: TRBV6-5; clone size: .; CDR3 protein: ASSLGQSHNSPLH
J gene: TRBJ1-4; V gene: TRBV15; clone size: .; CDR3 protein: ATSSIGSSNEKLF
J gene: TRBJ2-3; V gene: TRBV19; clone size: .; CDR3 protein: ASSIEPQSTDTQY
J gene: TRBJ1-6; V gene: TRBV4-2; clone size: .; CDR3 protein: ASSREDSPLH
J gene: TRBJ1-1; V gene: TRBV3-1/TRBV3-2; clone size: .; CDR3 protein: ASSRGQMNTEAF
J gene: TRBJ2-1; V gene: TRBV5-1; clone size: .; CDR3 protein: ASSVSRVSLSSYNEQF
J gene: TRBJ1-6; V gene: TRBV30; clone size: .; CDR3 protein: AWQESYNSPLH
J gene: TRBJ1-1; V gene: TRBV9; clone size: once; CDR3 protein: ASSVGRIQEGGTEAF
J gene: TRBJ2-7; V gene: TRBV19; clone size: .; CDR3 protein: ASSTGTSRVYEQY
J gene: TRBJ2-1; V gene: TRBV11-3; clone size: .; CDR3 protein: ASSLDEYNEQF
J gene: TRBJ2-7; V gene: TRBV4-2; clone size: .; CDR3 protein: ASSQASGSYEQY
J gene: TRBJ2-7; V gene: TRBV30; clone size: .; CDR3 protein: AWSEQYEQY
J gene: TRBJ1-2; V gene: TRBV6-6; clone size: .; CDR3 protein: ASSYNGYT
J gene: TRBJ2-1; V gene: TRBV5-1; clone size: .; CDR3 protein: ASSLYAGGGNEQF
J gene: TRBJ1-5; V gene: TRBV5-6; clone size: .; CDR3 protein: ASSLKQGGDQPQH
J gene: TRBJ2-6; V gene: TRBV5-4; clone size: .; CDR3 protein: ASSPPEGGRGFGANVLT
J gene: TRBJ2-7; V gene: TRBV29-1; clone size: .; CDR3 protein: SVSGRPSGSYEQY
J gene: TRBJ2-3; V gene: TRBV29-1; clone size: .; CDR3 protein: SVDTGLAGATLSTDTQY
J gene: TRBJ2-1; V gene: TRBV7-9; clone size: .; CDR3 protein: ASSSGLELAEQF
J gene: TRBJ2-7; V gene: TRBV2; clone size: .; CDR3 protein: ASSEQRVGEQY
J gene: TRBJ2-7; V gene: TRBV18; clone size: .; CDR3 protein: ASSQTGRGSYEQY
J gene: TRBJ2-7; V gene: TRBV28; clone size: .; CDR3 protein: ASSLPGSSYEQY
J gene: TRBJ1-1; V gene: TRBV7-9; clone size: .; CDR3 protein: ASSFQGRTEAF
J gene: TRBJ2-7; V gene: TRBV5-4; clone size: .; CDR3 protein: ASSVDSSSSYEQY
J gene: TRBJ2-1; V gene: TRBV30; clone size: .; CDR3 protein: AWEWGDRDRVDEQF
J gene: TRBJ2-3; V gene: TRBV18; clone size: .; CDR3 protein: ASSPIGVGADTQY
J gene: TRBJ2-5; V gene: TRBV3-1/TRBV3-2; clone size: .; CDR3 protein: ASSPSGVGETQY
J gene: TRBJ2-5; V gene: TRBV5-1; clone size: .; CDR3 protein: ASSTDRAGETQY
J gene: TRBJ2-7; V gene: TRBV27; clone size: .; CDR3 protein: ASSLKREQY
J gene: TRBJ2-3; V gene: TRBV10-3; clone size: few; CDR3 protein: AISGTGGASTDTQY
J gene: TRBJ1-4; V gene: TRBV7-2; clone size: .; CDR3 protein: ASSLEPLDEKLF
J gene: TRBJ1-2; V gene: TRBV6-5; clone size: .; CDR3 protein: ASSTSRQASYGYT